Listed here are 19 T cell receptor delta chains from one sample, sequenced in a study of γδ T cells in repeated Plasmodium falciparum infection (dated by TCRdb to about 2021). Vgamma9/Vdelta2+ and Vdelta2-negative gammadelta T cell populations were flow-sorted from peripheral blood mononuclear cells for bulk TCR repertoire analysis. Library preparation was by multiplex PCR. TCRdb names Illumina MiSeq as the instrument used. With CATT, TCRdb called clones again from the public reads; duplicate DNA rows were later joined. Recorded for this sample are approximately 93,000 delta-chain clones; over 0.75% of them occurred a single time. More than 9% of the sample rests with the top ten. Sequencing input: gamma-delta T cells from blood. The receptor set was obtained from a pool of human donors (malaria-infected and uninfected, not separated).

This clone was picked up a small number of times. The protein TCRdb gives is from a much larger clone and does not agree with this DNA's translation at residue 11, likely a read error; the protein shown here comes from the DNA. The chain employs TRDV1 and TRDJ1; weak D call: TRDD3 (6 bases). TCRdb lists no J gene, so it was determined here by aligning the DNA to germline. The CDR3 loop spans 17 amino acids. In germline, CDR1 is TSWWSYY, CDR2 QGS. V was cut by 5 bases and J by 0 bases, with 19 bases left in between. As DNA, the CDR3 is TGTGCTCTTGGGAAGGGGCCCCTGGGGTTCCACACCGATAAACTCATCTTT. Residues: CALGKGPLGFHTDKLIF.

In its sample, this clone was seen a few times. A far larger clone is just one base off, so this is likely a read error. The same CDR3 arises from other DNA sequences in this sample as well. The rearrangement uses TRDV2 and TRDJ2; 13 bases are shared with TRDD3. Because TCRdb records no J gene, it was assigned here through a match of the DNA to germline. Germline CDR1 is GEAIGNYY and CDR2 is EKD. This CDR3 region has 23 residues. After removal of 3 bases from V and 6 bases from J, the junction contained 27 bases not matched to a gene. CDR3 DNA sequence: TGTGCCTGTGACCGCCTACTGGGGGATACGCCCCACGGTAAGCCGGTCGGCGCAGCACAACTCTTCTTT. This translates into CACDRLLGDTPHGKPVGAAQLFF.

Details on this clone: TCRdb assigns this DNA the protein of a much larger clone, which departs from its translation at residue 11; this likely reflects a read error, and the protein shown comes from translating the DNA. The J gene is TRDJ1, the V gene TRDV1; 11 positions agree with TRDD3. The J gene, absent from TCRdb, was called here by matching the DNA to germline. The CDR3 sequence is 18 residues long. The junction had 11 bases not matched to a gene; V was cut back by 5 bases and J by 0 bases. CDR1 and CDR2 from the germline V gene are TSWWSYY and QGS. CDR3: CALGPGGYLVKYTDKLIF. The CDR3 nucleotides are TGTGCTCTTGGGCCTGGGGGATACCTCGTTAAGTACACCGATAAACTCATCTTT.

This clone came up a few times. Translating this DNA gives a protein that differs at residue 5 from the TCRdb one, which belongs to a much larger clone; a read error is likely, and the protein shown is this translation. In DNA, the CDR3 is TGTGCTCTTGGGGGACTAGTGTCTCCAATTGGGGGGTACTGGGGGCTTACCGATAAACTCATCTTT. Its translation: CALGGLVSPIGGYWGLTDKLIF. The V call is TRDV1, the J call TRDJ1; TRDD3 aligns across 8 bases. The J gene, left out of TCRdb, was set here by checking the DNA against germline. Germline V CDR1 and CDR2: TSWWSYY, QGS. This CDR3 has 22 amino acids. Trimming at V came to 4 bases and at J to 2 bases, leaving 27 bases not matched to a gene.

The sample holds many counts of this clone. TCRdb lists the protein of a much larger clone for this DNA, which differs at residue 3, so this is likely a read error; the protein given here is translated from the DNA itself. This chain uses TRDV2 with TRDJ1, with 7 positions matching TRDD3. Matching the DNA to germline supplied the J gene, which TCRdb does not give. CDR1 and CDR2 (germline): GEAIGNYY, EKD. CDR3 length: 18 residues. The CDR3 DNA is TGTGCCCGTGACACCGTGGGTACCTGGGGGGACGGGGCCGATAAACTCATCTTT. It specifies CARDTVGTWGDGADKLIF.

This clone occurred many times. TCRdb's protein for this DNA is that of a much larger clone and differs from the translation at residue 3, likely a read error; the protein shown is the DNA translation. The rearrangement links TRDV2 to TRDJ3; D call uncertain. Since TCRdb gives no J gene, matching the DNA to germline was used here to assign it. Germline CDR1 is GEAIGNYY and CDR2 is EKD. The CDR3 is 17 amino acids. CDR3 bases: TGTGCCCGTGACACCGCCGAAGAGAACAGGGACACCCGACAGATGTTTTTC. Translating gives CARDTAEENRDTRQMFF.

With regard to this clone: TCRdb attributes to this sequence the protein of a much larger clone, which differs from the DNA translation at residue 11; a read error is likely, and the protein displayed is translated from the DNA. V and J are TRDV1 and TRDJ1; a possible D gene is TRDD2 (6 bases). Germline values: CDR1 TSWWSYY, CDR2 QGS. This CDR3 has 19 residues. Trimming removed 0 bases at V and 0 bases at J, with 20 bases between. This CDR3 reads CALGELLSYPWDNTDKLIF. CDR3 DNA sequence: TGTGCTCTTGGGGAACTCCTGTCCTACCCGTGGGACAACACCGATAAACTCATCTTT.

On this clone: It is likely a read error: a sequence one base away is far more abundant. Other DNA variants within this sample encode the same CDR3. The chain has TRDV1 and TRDJ1, with D perhaps matching TRDD3 (5 bases). This CDR3 spans 15 amino acids. Germline-derived CDR1 and CDR2 are TSWWSYY and QGS. Trimming shortened V by 6 bases and J by 0 bases, and 14 bases separated the two germline ends. The CDR3 DNA reads TGTGCTCTTGGAGAATTGGGGTTTTACACCGATAAACTCATCTTT. It is translated as CALGELGFYTDKLIF.

Points on this clone: The TCRdb record carries a much larger clone's protein, which differs from this DNA's translation at residue 15; a read error is the likely cause, and the protein listed here is the DNA translation. The gene calls are TRDV1 and TRDJ1; 9 nucleotides align to TRDD3. Germline CDR1 TSWWSYY, CDR2 QGS. There are 18 residues in the CDR3. The CDR3 spells CALGFYESGGLYTDELIF. CDR3 nucleotides: TGTGCTCTTGGGTTCTACGAATCTGGGGGATTGTACACCGATGAACTCATCTTT.

In regard to this clone: One base separates it from a far larger clone, so it is likely a read error. Other DNA sequences in this specimen translate into the identical CDR3. The V call is TRDV1, the J call TRDJ1; D is undetermined. V was trimmed by 4 bases and J by 6 bases, leaving 15 bases between them. The CDR3 contains 14 residues. Germline CDR1 TSWWSYY, CDR2 QGS. CDR3 coding DNA: TGTGCTCTTGGGGTCCCCTCGTGGGTCTATAAACTCATCTTT. This codes for CALGVPSWVYKLIF.

About this clone itself: For this DNA, TCRdb reports the protein of a much larger clone, which diverges at residue 14, most likely from a read error; the protein presented here is translated directly from the DNA. This sequence joins TRDV2 and TRDJ1; 9 bases are a match to TRDD3. Matching the DNA to germline supplied the J gene, which TCRdb does not give. Germline V CDR1 and CDR2: GEAIGNYY, EKD. CDR3 size: 24 residues. Trimming took 0 bases from V and 8 from J; bases not matched to a gene: 36. The CDR3, as DNA: TGTGCCTGTGACACCCTGGAGACCCCGGTACTGGGGGAGAGAACGCCGTGGAATAATGACAAACTCATCTTT. It yields the protein CACDTLETPVLGERTPWNNDKLIF.

This clone was recorded at least ten times. The TCRdb record carries a much larger clone's protein, which differs from this DNA's translation at residue 15; a read error is the likely cause, and the protein listed here is the DNA translation. The V call is TRDV2, the J call TRDJ1; tentatively, D is TRDD2 (5 bases). Here the J gene was assigned by germline matching of the DNA, as TCRdb has none. This CDR3 region has 18 residues. Germline CDR1 reads GEAIGNYY; CDR2 reads EKD. CDR3 sequence (DNA): TGTGCCTGTGACACCGTCCTAAGAGGGGCCGCGTACACCGATGAACTCATCTTT. It encodes CACDTVLRGAAYTDELIF.

This clone was counted between two and nine times. A far larger clone lies a single base away; this is likely a read error. This same CDR3 is encoded by further DNA sequences in the sample. The chain couples TRDV2 to TRDJ1; the match to TRDD3 covers 10 bases. The CDR3 loop spans 19 amino acids. Per germline, CDR1 GEAIGNYY and CDR2 EKD. The V and J ends lost 5 bases and 2 bases, in that order; junction bases with no gene match: 19. CDR3 sequence (DNA): TGTGCCTGTGTCGGAAGGGTTGGGGGATACCAGCCCCCAACCGATAAACTCATCTTT. Its protein is CACVGRVGGYQPPTDKLIF.

This clone was seen a handful of times. The TCRdb protein, from a much larger clone, departs from this DNA's translation at residue 6, likely by read error; the protein shown derives from the DNA. This chain links TRDV1 with TRDJ1; 11 bases line up with TRDD3. Since TCRdb gives no J gene, matching the DNA to germline was used here to assign it. CDR1 and CDR2 (germline): TSWWSYY, QGS. V lost 3 bases, J lost 4 bases, and 13 bases stayed unmatched. This CDR3 contains 18 residues. The CDR3 bases are TGTGCTCTTGGGGACTACGAACTGGGGGATAGTGGAAACGATAAACTCATCTTT. Protein sequence: CALGDYELGDSGNDKLIF.

This clone was seen a few times. The TCRdb record carries a much larger clone's protein, which differs from this DNA's translation at residue 19; a read error is the likely cause, and the protein listed here is the DNA translation. Here the CDR3 DNA reads TGTGCCTGTGACACCATAACTCTACTGGGGGATGTTGAGACCCTGACCGATAAACCCATCTTT. The encoded protein is CACDTITLLGDVETLTDKPIF. The V gene call is TRDV2, and the J gene call is absent; the table's D call TRDD3 went unverified against the DNA. The V gene's germline CDR1 is GEAIGNYY and CDR2 EKD. The CDR3 consists of 21 residues.

This clone showed up just a few times. The protein in TCRdb stems from a much larger clone and differs at residue 5 from this DNA's translation, likely a read error; here the protein is translated from the DNA. The rearrangement uses TRDV1 and TRDJ1; 9 positions match TRDD3. Assignment of the J gene here rests on matching the DNA to germline, because TCRdb gives none. CDR1 and CDR2 (germline): TSWWSYY, QGS. Trimming removed 4 bases from V and 9 bases from J; junction bases left unmatched: 21. The CDR3 runs 18 residues. The CDR3 region has the DNA TGTGCTCTTGGGGGACTATCCGGGGGGATACTCCCAGTGCTCGAACTCATCTTT. Translated: CALGGLSGGILPVLELIF.

Turning to this clone: The TCRdb protein, from a much larger clone, departs from this DNA's translation at residue 14, likely by read error; the protein shown derives from the DNA. The chain combines TRDV1 with TRDJ1; weak D call: TRDD3 (5 bases). The J gene, not given by TCRdb, was assigned here from a germline match of the nucleotide sequence. V gave up 7 bases and J gave up 4 bases, with 31 bases separating them. Germline assignment: CDR1 TSWWSYY and CDR2 QGS. The CDR3 runs to 19 residues. The CDR3 reads CALALPPLYGTERVDKLIF. The DNA for the CDR3 is TGTGCTCTTGCCCTCCCACCCTTATACGGGACTGAGCGTGTCGATAAACTCATCTTT.

This clone was observed at least ten times. The TCRdb protein, from a much larger clone, departs from this DNA's translation at residue 7, likely by read error; the protein shown derives from the DNA. This chain uses TRDV2 with TRDJ1, with a tentative D call TRDD3 (6 bases). Germline-derived CDR1 and CDR2 are GEAIGNYY and EKD. The CDR3 is 15 amino acids. V was cut by 0 bases and J by 5 bases, with 15 bases left in between. This CDR3 reads CACDTVRGSKDKLIF. CDR3 nucleotides: TGTGCCTGTGACACCGTGAGGGGATCTAAAGATAAACTCATCTTT.

Remarks on this clone: The protein that TCRdb holds for this DNA derives from a much larger clone and differs from the translated DNA at residue 8, which likely indicates a read error; the protein shown here is translated from the DNA. The chain carries TRDV2 and TRDJ1; TRDD3 matches 12 bases. TCRdb offers no J gene call, so here the DNA was matched to germline to obtain one. Germline V lookup: CDR1 GEAIGNYY, CDR2 EKD. The CDR3 has 20 residues. The V segment lost 3 bases and the J segment 0 bases; nucleotides outside the gene matches: 16. The CDR3, as DNA: TGTGCCTGTGACTCCGTCAATAACTGGGGGATACCTAACTACACCGATAAACTCATCTTT. Encoded protein: CACDSVNNWGIPNYTDKLIF.